This T cell receptor beta chain stems from a study of blood T cell repertoires in COVID-19. The wider study: Sample material is recorded as cDNA or gDNA derived from T cells, B-cell-depleted T cells, or PBMCs.

Profiled with immunoSEQ multiplex PCR; TCRdb holds only in-frame clones, not every one. The sample lists 180,000 or so clones; 86% were seen once. Which cohort a participant joined came from the clinical history participants gave. CDR1 is LNHDA, CDR2 SQIVND, per germline (reference sequence). CDR3 length equals 15 residues. J lost 3 bases, V lost 5 bases, and 9 bases had no gene match. This sequence joins TRBV19 and TRBJ1-1; TRBD1 matches at 7 bases. The TCR originated in a woman in her twenties or thirties who had recovered from COVID-19. The sequenced material came from PBMCs or T cells enriched from blood (not recorded which). The CDR3: CASSWGTEMHTEAFF. The DNA for the CDR3 is TGTGCCAGTAGTTGGGGGACAGAAATGCACACTGAAGCTTTCTTT.